This passage covers 4 T cell receptor beta chains from one sample sequenced in a study of blood T cells in healthy people across ages (dated by TCRdb to between 2014 and 2017). To prepare the library, 5' RACE was applied. Sequencing was carried out with an Illumina HiSeq 2500. A second PCR of roughly 7 to 11 cycles was performed with a sample-barcoded 5' primer and a J-beta primer mix. The public reads were quality trimmed at Q25 with fastp and then assembled into clones with MiXCR by TCRdb, keeping productive beta chains. Entries that share a CDR3 protein sequence are merged under the most common genes and DNA. The sample table contains some 1.1 million distinct CDR3 sequences; only one count was recorded for roughly two fifths of them. The top ten constitute roughly 14% of the sample. Input material: blood. These receptors all come from a man between 18 and 29 years old in good health.

V usage is TRBV20-1 and J usage is TRBJ2-1; 9 bases line up with TRBD2. The CDR3 runs to 15 residues. Germline values: CDR1 DFQATT, CDR2 SNEGSKA (reference sequence). V shed 3 bases, J shed 7 bases, and the junction held 10 bases outside the gene matches. The CDR3 nucleotides read TGCAGTGCTAGGGGCGGGACTAGCTTAAGGAATGAGCAGTTCTTC. Translated: CSARGGTSLRNEQFF.

The V and J genes are TRBV12-3 or TRBV12-4 and TRBJ2-1; weak D call: TRBD2 (6 bases). The CDR3 runs to 14 residues. Trimming took off 5 bases at V and 7 bases at J, with 15 bases between the two ends. The CDR3, as DNA: TGTGCCAGCAGTGTACGTCTGGGGGGAAATGAGCAGTTCTTC. As protein: CASSVRLGGNEQFF.

This clonotype has a handful of counts. The chain has TRBV6-6 and TRBJ1-4; 8 bases line up with TRBD1. The CDR3 contains 16 residues. Germline trimming cut 4 bases from V and 3 bases from J; bases unmatched to any gene: 7. The germline gives CDR1 MNHNY, CDR2 SVGAGI (reference sequence). CDR3 nucleotides: TGTGCCAGCAGTTCCACAGGGGGTGTACCTAATGAAAAACTGTTTTTT. Its protein product is CASSSTGGVPNEKLFF.

This clonotype appeared a single time. This may be a read error, as it is one base from a much larger clone. The chain is built from TRBV29-1 and TRBJ2-7; D ambiguous. Trimming left V 6 bases short and J 7 bases short, with 13 bases between. The CDR3 is 11 residues long. Germline CDR1 is SQVTM and CDR2 is ANQGSEA. This CDR3 is CSVPMGGEQYF. The CDR3, as DNA: TGCAGCGTCCCAATGGGCGGTGAGCAGTACTTC.